These T cell receptor beta chains were read from a single sample in a study of blood T cell repertoires in COVID-19. The protocol was immunoSEQ multiplex PCR, while the TCRdb copy is restricted to in-frame clones and leaves out a portion. The data hold 180,000 or so clones, with over 75% observed a single time. The sample was PBMCs or T cells enriched from blood (not recorded which). These receptors originate from a woman between 18 and 30 years old who had recovered from COVID-19. The CDR3 runs from the conserved cysteine through the conserved F or W. A D gene is named only where the DNA matches it firmly. Some rows have no size entry. The others give once, few or many, or a class for an expanded clone.

j_call: TRBJ2-2; v_call: TRBV18; clone_size: .; d_call: .; cdr3_aa: CASSPPEGNGELFF; cdr3_nt: TGTGCCAGCTCACCACCGGAGGGTAACGGGGAGCTGTTTTTT
j_call: TRBJ2-3; v_call: TRBV5-4; clone_size: .; d_call: TRBD1; cdr3_aa: CASSSRQGGPSDTQYF; cdr3_nt: TGTGCCAGCAGCTCGCGACAGGGTGGTCCTTCAGATACGCAGTATTTT
j_call: TRBJ1-2; v_call: TRBV19; clone_size: .; d_call: .; cdr3_aa: CATSPGMGGSYGYTF; cdr3_nt: TGTGCCACCAGCCCCGGGATGGGAGGATCTTATGGCTACACCTTC
j_call: TRBJ1-1; v_call: TRBV4-2; clone_size: once; d_call: TRBD1; cdr3_aa: CASSQAPGTGNTEAFF; cdr3_nt: TGTGCCAGCAGCCAAGCCCCCGGGACAGGGAACACTGAAGCTTTCTTT
j_call: TRBJ1-2; v_call: TRBV7-8; clone_size: few; d_call: TRBD1; cdr3_aa: CASSLVITGAGYTF; cdr3_nt: TGTGCCAGCAGCTTAGTAATTACAGGGGCCGGCTACACCTTC
j_call: TRBJ2-2; v_call: TRBV13; clone_size: .; d_call: TRBD2; cdr3_aa: CASSLVPAGDYYRGELFF; cdr3_nt: TGTGCCAGCAGCTTAGTGCCAGCGGGAGACTACTATAGGGGGGAGCTGTTTTTT
j_call: TRBJ2-1; v_call: TRBV9; clone_size: .; d_call: .; cdr3_aa: CASGSPDSGIYNEQFF; cdr3_nt: TGTGCCAGCGGAAGCCCGGACAGCGGGATCTACAATGAGCAGTTCTTC
j_call: TRBJ1-3; v_call: TRBV18; clone_size: .; d_call: TRBD1; cdr3_aa: CASSPGQGASRENTIYF; cdr3_nt: TGTGCCAGCTCACCGGGACAGGGGGCCTCCCGGGAAAACACCATATATTTT
j_call: TRBJ2-5; v_call: TRBV7-9; clone_size: once; d_call: TRBD2; cdr3_aa: CASSLKRERIETQYF; cdr3_nt: TGTGCCAGCAGCTTAAAGCGGGAGCGGATTGAGACCCAGTACTTC
j_call: TRBJ2-5; v_call: TRBV5-1; clone_size: .; d_call: .; cdr3_aa: CASSLGGEETQYF; cdr3_nt: TGCGCCAGCAGCTTGGGGGGAGAAGAGACCCAGTACTTC